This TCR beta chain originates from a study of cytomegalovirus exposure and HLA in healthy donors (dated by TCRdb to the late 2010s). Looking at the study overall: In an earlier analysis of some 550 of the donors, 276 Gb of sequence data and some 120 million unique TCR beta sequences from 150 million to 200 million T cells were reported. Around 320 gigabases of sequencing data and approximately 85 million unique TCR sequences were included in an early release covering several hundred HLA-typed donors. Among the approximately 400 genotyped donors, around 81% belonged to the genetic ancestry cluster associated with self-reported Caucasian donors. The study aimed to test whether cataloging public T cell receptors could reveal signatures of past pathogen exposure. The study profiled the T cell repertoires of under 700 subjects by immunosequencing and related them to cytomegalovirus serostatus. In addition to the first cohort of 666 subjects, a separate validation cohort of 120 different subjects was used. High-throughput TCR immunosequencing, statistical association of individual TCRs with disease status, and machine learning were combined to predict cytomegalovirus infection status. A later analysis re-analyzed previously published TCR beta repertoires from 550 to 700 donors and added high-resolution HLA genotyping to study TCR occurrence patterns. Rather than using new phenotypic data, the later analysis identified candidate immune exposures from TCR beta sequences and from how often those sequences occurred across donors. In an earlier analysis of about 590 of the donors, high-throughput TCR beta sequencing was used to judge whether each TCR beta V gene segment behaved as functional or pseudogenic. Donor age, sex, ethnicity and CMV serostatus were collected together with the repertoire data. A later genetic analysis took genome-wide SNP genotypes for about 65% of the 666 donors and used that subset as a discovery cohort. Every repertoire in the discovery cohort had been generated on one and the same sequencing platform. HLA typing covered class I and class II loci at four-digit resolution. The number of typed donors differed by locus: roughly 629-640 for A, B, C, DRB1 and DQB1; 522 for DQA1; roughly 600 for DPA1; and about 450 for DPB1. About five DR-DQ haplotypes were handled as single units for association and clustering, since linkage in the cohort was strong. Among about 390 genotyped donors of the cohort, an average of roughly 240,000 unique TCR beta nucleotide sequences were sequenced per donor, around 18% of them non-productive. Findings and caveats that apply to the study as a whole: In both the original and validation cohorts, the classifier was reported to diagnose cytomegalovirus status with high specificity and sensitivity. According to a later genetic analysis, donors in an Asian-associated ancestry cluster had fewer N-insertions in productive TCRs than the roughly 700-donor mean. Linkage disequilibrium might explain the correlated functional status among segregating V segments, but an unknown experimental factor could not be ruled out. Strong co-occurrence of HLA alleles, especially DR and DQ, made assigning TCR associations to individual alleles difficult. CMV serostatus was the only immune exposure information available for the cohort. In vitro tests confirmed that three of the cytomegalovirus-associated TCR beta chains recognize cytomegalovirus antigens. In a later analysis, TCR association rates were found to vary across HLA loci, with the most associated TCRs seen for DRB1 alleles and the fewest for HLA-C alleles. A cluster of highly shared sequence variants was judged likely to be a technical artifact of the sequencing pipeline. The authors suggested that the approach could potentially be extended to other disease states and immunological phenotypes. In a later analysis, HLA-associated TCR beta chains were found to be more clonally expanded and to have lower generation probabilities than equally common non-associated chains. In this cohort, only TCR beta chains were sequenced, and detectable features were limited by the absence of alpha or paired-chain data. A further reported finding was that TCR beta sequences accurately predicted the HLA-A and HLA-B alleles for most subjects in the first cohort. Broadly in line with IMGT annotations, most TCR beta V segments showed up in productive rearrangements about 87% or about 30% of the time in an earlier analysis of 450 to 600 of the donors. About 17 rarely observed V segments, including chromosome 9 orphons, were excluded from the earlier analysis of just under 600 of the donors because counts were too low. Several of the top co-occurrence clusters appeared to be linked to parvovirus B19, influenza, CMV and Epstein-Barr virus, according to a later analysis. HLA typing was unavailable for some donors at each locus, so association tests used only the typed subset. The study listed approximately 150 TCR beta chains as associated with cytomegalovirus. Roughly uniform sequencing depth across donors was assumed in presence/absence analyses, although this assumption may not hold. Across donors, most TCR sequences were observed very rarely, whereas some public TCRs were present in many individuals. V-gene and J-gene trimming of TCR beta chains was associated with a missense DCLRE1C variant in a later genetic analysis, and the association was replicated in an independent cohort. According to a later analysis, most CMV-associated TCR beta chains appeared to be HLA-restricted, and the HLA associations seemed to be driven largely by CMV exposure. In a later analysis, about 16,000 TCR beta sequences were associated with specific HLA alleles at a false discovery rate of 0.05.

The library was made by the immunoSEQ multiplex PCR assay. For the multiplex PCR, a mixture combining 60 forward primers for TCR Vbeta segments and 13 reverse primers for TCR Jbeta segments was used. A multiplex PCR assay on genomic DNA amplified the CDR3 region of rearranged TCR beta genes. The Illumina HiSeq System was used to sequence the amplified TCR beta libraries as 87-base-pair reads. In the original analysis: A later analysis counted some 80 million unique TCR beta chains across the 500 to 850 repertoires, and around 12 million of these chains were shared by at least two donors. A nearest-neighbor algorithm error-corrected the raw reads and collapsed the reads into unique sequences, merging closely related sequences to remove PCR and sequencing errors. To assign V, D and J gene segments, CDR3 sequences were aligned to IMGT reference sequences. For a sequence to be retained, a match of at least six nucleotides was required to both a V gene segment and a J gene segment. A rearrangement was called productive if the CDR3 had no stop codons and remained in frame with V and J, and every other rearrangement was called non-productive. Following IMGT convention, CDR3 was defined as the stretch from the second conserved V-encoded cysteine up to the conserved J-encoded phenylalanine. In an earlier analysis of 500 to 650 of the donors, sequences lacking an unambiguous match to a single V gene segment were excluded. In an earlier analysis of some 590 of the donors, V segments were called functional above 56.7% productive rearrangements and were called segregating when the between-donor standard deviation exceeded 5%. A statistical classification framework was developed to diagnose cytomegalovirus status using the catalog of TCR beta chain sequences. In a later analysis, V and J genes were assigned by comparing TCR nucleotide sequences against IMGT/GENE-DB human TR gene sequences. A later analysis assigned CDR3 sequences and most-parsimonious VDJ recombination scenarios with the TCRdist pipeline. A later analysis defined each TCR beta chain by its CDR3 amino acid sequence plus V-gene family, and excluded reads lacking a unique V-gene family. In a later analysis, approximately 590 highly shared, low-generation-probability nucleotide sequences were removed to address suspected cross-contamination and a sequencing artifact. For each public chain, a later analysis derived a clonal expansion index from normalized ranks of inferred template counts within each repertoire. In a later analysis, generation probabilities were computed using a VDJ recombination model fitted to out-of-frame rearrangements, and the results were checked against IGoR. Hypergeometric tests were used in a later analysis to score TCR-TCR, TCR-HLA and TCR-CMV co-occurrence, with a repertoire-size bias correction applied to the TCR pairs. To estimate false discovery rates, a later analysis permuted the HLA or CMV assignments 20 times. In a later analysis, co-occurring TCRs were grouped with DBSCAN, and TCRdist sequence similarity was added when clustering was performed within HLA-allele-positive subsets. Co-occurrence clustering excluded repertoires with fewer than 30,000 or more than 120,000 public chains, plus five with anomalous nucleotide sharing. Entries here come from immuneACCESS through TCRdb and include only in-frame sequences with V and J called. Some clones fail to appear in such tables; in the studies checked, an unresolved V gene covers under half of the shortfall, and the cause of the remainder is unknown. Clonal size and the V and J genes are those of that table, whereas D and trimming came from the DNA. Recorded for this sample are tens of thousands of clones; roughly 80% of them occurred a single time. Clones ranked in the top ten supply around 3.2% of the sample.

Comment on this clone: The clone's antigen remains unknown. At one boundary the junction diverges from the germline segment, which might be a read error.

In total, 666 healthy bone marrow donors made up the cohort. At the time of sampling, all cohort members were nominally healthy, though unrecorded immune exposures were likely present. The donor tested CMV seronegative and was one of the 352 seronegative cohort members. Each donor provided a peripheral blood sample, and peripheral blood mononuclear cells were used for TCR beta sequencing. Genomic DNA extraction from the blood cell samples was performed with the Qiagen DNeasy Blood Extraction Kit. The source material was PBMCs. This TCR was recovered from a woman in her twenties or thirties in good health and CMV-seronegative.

The nucleotide sequence reads TGTGCTAGCAGCTTGGGGACAGGGGGCCACAATGAGCAGTTCTTC. It is translated as CASSLGTGGHNEQFF. In this chain, TRBV7-7 is recombined with TRBJ2-1, with 12 middle bases fitting TRBD1. CDR1 is given as SSHAT and CDR2 as FNYEAQ, both from the germline V gene (reference sequence). The CDR3 covers 15 residues, taking in both the cysteine and the phenylalanine. Only the CDR3 portion is preserved as DNA: 45 bases, with reading frame beginning at the first base.